Listed below are T cell receptor beta chains from one sample, sequenced in a study of control samples from healthy donors and cancer patients. Libraries were prepared by immunoSEQ multiplex PCR; TCRdb keeps only in-frame clonotypes and omits some of them. The data contain 250,000 to 300,000 clones, roughly 82% of them seen just once; the ten biggest clones take up about an eighth. Input material: PBMCs. These receptors were obtained from a woman in her sixties with lung cancer. Each CDR3 is given with its conserved first and last residue. The D gene is left open where the match is weak. Clone size is stated in some rows and not others, as once, few, many or a class when expanded.

>TRBV5-1|TRBJ2-5|NA|NA
TGCGCCAGCAGCCCTGGGATTGGGGAGACCCAGTACTTC
CASSPGIGETQYF
>TRBV5-1|TRBJ2-3|NA|TRBD1
TGCGCCAGCAGCTTGCAGGGGGCAACAGATACACAGTATTTT
CASSLQGATDTQYF
>TRBV3-1/TRBV3-2|TRBJ2-5|NA|TRBD1
TGTGCCAGCAGCCACCGGGACAGGGGGCGGGAGACCCAGTACTTC
CASSHRDRGRETQYF
>TRBV5-4|TRBJ2-1|few|NA
TGTGCCAGCAGCTTGGTGGGGAACTACAATGAGCAGTTCTTC
CASSLVGNYNEQFF
>TRBV30|TRBJ1-1|NA|TRBD1
TGTGCCTGGAGGGTCGTTTGGGACAGGGGGAACACTGAAGCTTTCTTT
CAWRVVWDRGNTEAFF
>TRBV19|TRBJ1-6|NA|NA
TGTGCCAGTAGTATGATGGCAAACCCTGTTCTCCACTTT
CASSMMANPVLHF
>TRBV5-1|TRBJ2-7|NA|TRBD1
TGCGCCAGCAGCCCGGGGACAGTCTCCTACGAGCAGTACTTC
CASSPGTVSYEQYF
>TRBV7-3|TRBJ2-2|NA|TRBD2
TGTGCCAGCACCCAAGCGGGGGCGGCGAACACCGGGGAGCTGTTTTTT
CASTQAGAANTGELFF
>TRBV5-1|TRBJ2-4|NA|NA
TGCGCCAGCAGCTTGTCTCCAGGGGCGGCCAAAAACATTCAGTACTTC
CASSLSPGAAKNIQYF
>TRBV18|TRBJ1-1|NA|NA
TGTGCCAGCTCACCAATCGGGCAGGGGAACACTGAAGCTTTCTTT
CASSPIGQGNTEAFF
>TRBV5-1|TRBJ1-1|NA|NA
TGCGCCAGCGTGGCCGAGGTAGGGTTCACTGAAGCTTTCTTT
CASVAEVGFTEAFF